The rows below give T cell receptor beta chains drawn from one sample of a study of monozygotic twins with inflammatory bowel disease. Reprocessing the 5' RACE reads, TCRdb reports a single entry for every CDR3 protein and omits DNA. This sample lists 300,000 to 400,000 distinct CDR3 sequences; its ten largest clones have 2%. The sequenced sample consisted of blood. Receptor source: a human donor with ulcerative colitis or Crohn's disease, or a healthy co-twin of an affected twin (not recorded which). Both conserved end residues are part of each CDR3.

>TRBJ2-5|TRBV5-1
CASSYRGPEETQYF
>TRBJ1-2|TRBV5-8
CASSPGKGALNYGYTF
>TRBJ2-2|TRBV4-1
CASSPRDILTGELFF
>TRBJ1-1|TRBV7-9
CASSPRPNTEAFF
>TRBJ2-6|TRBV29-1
CSVQQGTGANVLTF
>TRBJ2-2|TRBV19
CASLLTSQLATGELFF
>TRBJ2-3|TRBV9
CASSLAGGAGTDTQYF
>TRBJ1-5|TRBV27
CASSSLRSGRNSNQPQHF
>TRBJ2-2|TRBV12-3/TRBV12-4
CASRRSSGELFF
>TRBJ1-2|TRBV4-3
CASSQEDRLLDYTF
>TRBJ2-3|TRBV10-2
CASSEAWLASRTDTQYF
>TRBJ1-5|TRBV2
CASRGQPDQPQHF
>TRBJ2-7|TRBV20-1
CSALRRADTYEQYF
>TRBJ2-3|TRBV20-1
CSARGLADTDTQYF
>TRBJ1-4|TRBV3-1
CASSQDSQGITTNEKLFF
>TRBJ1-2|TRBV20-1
CSADVFRDREGLPYGYTF
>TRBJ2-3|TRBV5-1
CASSFGATDTQYF
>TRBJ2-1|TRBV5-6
CASSGLSGSRSYNEQFF
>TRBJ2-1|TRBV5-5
CASSQLAGGPKVDEQFF
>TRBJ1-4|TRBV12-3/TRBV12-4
CASRWGRTNEKLFF
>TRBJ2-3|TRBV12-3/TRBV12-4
CASSFRLAGGDTQYF
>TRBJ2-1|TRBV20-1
CSARSPIAGTEQFF
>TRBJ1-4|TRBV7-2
CASTPGPSNEKLFF
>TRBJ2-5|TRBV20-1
CSAALGPGETQYF
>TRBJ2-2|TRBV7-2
CASRFSATVNTGELFF
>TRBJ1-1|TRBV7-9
CASSLAGAQAEAFF
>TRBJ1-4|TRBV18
CASSPATGARDEKLFF
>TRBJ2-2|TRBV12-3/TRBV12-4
CASSPGGANTGELFF
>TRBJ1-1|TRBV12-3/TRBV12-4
CASSLAGTGPTEAFF
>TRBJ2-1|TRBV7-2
CASSLVQGLEQFF
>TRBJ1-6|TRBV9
CASSVGGETGSSPLHF
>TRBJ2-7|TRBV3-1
CASSQDRAYEQYF
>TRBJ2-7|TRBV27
CASSSTGSGIPHEQYF
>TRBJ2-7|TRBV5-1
CASSLARSSYEQYF
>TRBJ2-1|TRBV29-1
CSVLTSYNEQFF
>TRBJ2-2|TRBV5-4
CASSSPDRALTGELFF
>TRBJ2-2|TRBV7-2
CASSLGQGWTGELFF
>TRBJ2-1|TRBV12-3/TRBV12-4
CASGNPGYNEQFF
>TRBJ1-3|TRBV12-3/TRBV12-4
CASSFAVDTIYF
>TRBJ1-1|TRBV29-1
CSVGTGGPEAFF
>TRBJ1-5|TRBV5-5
CASSLTGEGPQHF
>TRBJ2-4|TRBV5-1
CASSYLGGANIQYF
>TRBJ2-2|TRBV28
CASNIRQDWTSGRWGGPGELFF
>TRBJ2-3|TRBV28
CASSPARGGGTDTQYF
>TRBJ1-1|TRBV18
CASSPTSPGGTEAFF
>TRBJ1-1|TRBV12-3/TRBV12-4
CASSSPSDRAPGEAFF
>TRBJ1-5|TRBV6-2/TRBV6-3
CASSYYSSLTSNQPQHF
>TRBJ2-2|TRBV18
CASSPPNPANTGELFF
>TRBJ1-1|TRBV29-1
CSVEPQGGMNTEAFF
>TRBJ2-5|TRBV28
CASSVRNQETQYF
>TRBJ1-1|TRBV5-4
CASRGTGGGWTEAFF
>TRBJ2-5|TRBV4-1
CASSQNGQETQYF
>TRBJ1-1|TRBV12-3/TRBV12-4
CASSKRLMNTEAFF
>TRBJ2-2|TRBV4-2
CASSQEITGELFF
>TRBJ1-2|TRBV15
CATSRDEGNGYTF
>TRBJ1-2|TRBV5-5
CASSRRSDWDLFGYTF
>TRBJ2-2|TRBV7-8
CASSSYRAWTGELFF
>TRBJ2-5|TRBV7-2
CASSGRENPPRETQYF
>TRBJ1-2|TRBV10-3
CAISESGQGPYGYTF
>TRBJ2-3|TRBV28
CASSFRGSTDTQYF